Listed below are T cell receptor beta chains from one sample, sequenced in a study of cytomegalovirus exposure and HLA in healthy donors. TCRdb's table, derived via immunoSEQ multiplex PCR, lists solely in-frame clones and lacks some. The profile shows roughly 100,000 clones, 65% to 80% of them singletons. Sequenced input: PBMCs. These receptor sequences come from a woman aged 45 to 65 in good health and CMV-seropositive. The CDR3 runs from the conserved cysteine through the conserved F or W. The order of the fields is clone size, J gene, V gene, D gene, CDR3 DNA, CDR3 protein. The D gene is left open where the match is weak. Only part of the rows carry a size: once, few, many, or a class if the clone is expanded.

>.|TRBJ1-4|TRBV2|.
TGTGCCAGCAGTGAGTATGGAGTATCGACTAATGAAAAACTGTTTTTT
CASSEYGVSTNEKLFF
>.|TRBJ1-2|TRBV14|.
TGTGCCAGCAGCCAAGAAAGTTGGAGGACGTCCTTC
CASSQESWRTSF
>few|TRBJ2-7|TRBV25-1|TRBD1
TGTGCCAGCAGCAAGGACAGGCGAACGGACGAGCAGTACTTC
CASSKDRRTDEQYF
>.|TRBJ1-1|TRBV10-3|.
TGTGCCATCAGTGAGAGTAGATCGAACACTGAAGCTTTCTTT
CAISESRSNTEAFF
>few|TRBJ1-1|TRBV4-3|.
TGCGCCAGCAGCCAACTAATGAACACTGAAGCTTTCTTT
CASSQLMNTEAFF
>few|TRBJ1-1|TRBV27|.
TGTGCCAGCAGTTTAAGACCGGGTTGGACTGAAGCTTTCTTT
CASSLRPGWTEAFF
>.|TRBJ2-1|TRBV27|TRBD2
TGTGCCAGCAGCCCTAGCGGGAGCGGCGACAATGAGCAGTTCTTC
CASSPSGSGDNEQFF
>.|TRBJ1-1|TRBV30|.
TGTGCCTGGAGTATCGACAGTGAAGCTTTCTTT
CAWSIDSEAFF
>.|TRBJ1-4|TRBV7-2|TRBD1
TGTGCCAGCAGCCGGAACAGGGGGCGGGGTAATGAAAAACTGTTTTTT
CASSRNRGRGNEKLFF
>.|TRBJ2-5|TRBV7-2|.
TGTGCCAGCAGCCCCGGGGGAGGGGGGACCCAGTACTTC
CASSPGGGGTQYF
>.|TRBJ1-2|TRBV5-4|TRBD1
TGTGCCAGCAGCTCTCAACTTCGAGGGACAGGGTCGTATGGCTACACCTTC
CASSSQLRGTGSYGYTF
>.|TRBJ2-3|TRBV27|.
TGTGCCAGCATGGGCAGGTTCACAGATACGCAGTATTTT
CASMGRFTDTQYF
>.|TRBJ1-2|TRBV4-3|TRBD1
TGCGCCAGCAGCCAAGATCGAGCAGGGGGAAGATATGGCTACACCTTC
CASSQDRAGGRYGYTF
>.|TRBJ2-1|TRBV5-1|.
TGCGCCAGCAGCCAGATCGGGGATGAGCAGTTCTTC
CASSQIGDEQFF
>.|TRBJ2-7|TRBV5-5|TRBD1
TGTGCCAGCAGTTTATACGGGACAGGGCAATTTGAGCAGTACTTC
CASSLYGTGQFEQYF
>.|TRBJ2-1|TRBV9|.
TGTGCCAGCAGCGTAGAAGCAGGGATCTCCTACAATGAGCAGTTCTTC
CASSVEAGISYNEQFF
>.|TRBJ2-6|TRBV10-3|.
TGTGCCATCAGTGAGTCGGGGCTCCGCGGGGCCAACGTCCTGACTTTC
CAISESGLRGANVLTF
>.|TRBJ2-7|TRBV11-3|TRBD2
TGTGCCAGCAGCCGGAGCGGGGCCTACGAGCAGTACTTC
CASSRSGAYEQYF
>.|TRBJ2-5|TRBV7-9|.
TGTGCCAGCAGCTCACAAGAGACCCAGTACTTC
CASSSQETQYF
>.|TRBJ2-3|TRBV6-4|TRBD1
TGTGCCAGCAGTCAACAGGGGGCGCTTGGAGATACGCAGTATTTT
CASSQQGALGDTQYF
>.|TRBJ2-3|TRBV29-1|.
TGCAGTGCGCCGGTGTCCGCAGATACGCAGTATTTT
CSAPVSADTQYF
>.|TRBJ2-5|TRBV9|TRBD2
TGTGCCAGCAGCGTCCACGGGGGGGCACAAGAGACCCAGTACTTC
CASSVHGGAQETQYF
>.|TRBJ2-1|TRBV11-3|TRBD2
TGTGCCAGCAGCCCCGTTGGGGCGGGAGGGTTCAATGAGCAGTTCTTC
CASSPVGAGGFNEQFF
>.|TRBJ2-5|TRBV7-6|TRBD2
TGTGCCAGCAGGCGAACCCAGGCTAGCGGCCCACAAGAGACCCAGTACTTC
CASRRTQASGPQETQYF
>.|TRBJ1-6|TRBV2|.
TGTGCCAGCACCGGGGGGTATAATTCACCCCTCCACTTT
CASTGGYNSPLHF
>.|TRBJ2-5|TRBV28|.
TGTGCCAGCAGAAGCGGATTAGCGGTTGAGACCCAGTACTTC
CASRSGLAVETQYF
>once|TRBJ2-7|TRBV5-6|TRBD2
TGTGCCAGCAGCTTGGGGCTAGCGGGAGGCTCCGAGCAGTACTTC
CASSLGLAGGSEQYF
>.|TRBJ1-2|TRBV10-2|.
TGCGCCAGCAGTGAGTCGCAGGGGAAAGGCTACACCTTC
CASSESQGKGYTF
>.|TRBJ1-1|TRBV7-9|.
TGTTCCAGCAGCCGTGGGACAGAAGCTTTCTTT
CSSSRGTEAFF
>.|TRBJ2-7|TRBV19|TRBD2
TGTGCCAGTAGTATACCTACTAGCGGGAGACACGAGCAGTACTTC
CASSIPTSGRHEQYF
>.|TRBJ2-7|TRBV2|TRBD1
TGTGCCAGCGGGCGGCCTCGGGGACAGGGCCCCAACGAGCAGTACTTC
CASGRPRGQGPNEQYF
>.|TRBJ2-7|TRBV7-9|.
TGTGCCAGCAGCTTGAGGCCCGGCAGGGGGGACTACGAGCAGTACTTC
CASSLRPGRGDYEQYF
>.|TRBJ2-7|TRBV6-5|TRBD2
TGTGCCAGCAGCCGACTAGCGGAGCACTCCTACGAGCAGTACTTC
CASSRLAEHSYEQYF
>.|TRBJ1-2|TRBV7-6|.
TGTGCCAGCAGCAGCGTGGGGGGGTATGGCTACACCTTC
CASSSVGGYGYTF
>.|TRBJ2-7|TRBV27|TRBD2
TGTGCCAGCAGTCCAGCGGGACGGGTAAGCTACGAGCAGTACTTC
CASSPAGRVSYEQYF
>.|TRBJ2-3|TRBV19|.
TGTGCCAGTAGTGGTGGCGGGCGGTCCACAGATACGCAGTATTTT
CASSGGGRSTDTQYF
>.|TRBJ2-7|TRBV30|TRBD2
TGTGCCCCGAGGACTAGCGGTACCTACGAGCAGTACTTC
CAPRTSGTYEQYF
>once|TRBJ2-3|TRBV9|TRBD1
TGTGCCAGCAGCGTCGGACAGGGGGCCTATACGCAGTATTTT
CASSVGQGAYTQYF
>.|TRBJ2-1|TRBV14|.
TGTGCCAGCAGCCAATCTTTTTCTCTACCCTACAATGAGCAGTTCTTC
CASSQSFSLPYNEQFF
>.|TRBJ1-1|TRBV28|.
TGTGCCAGCAGTTGGGGCACAACAGGGAACACTGAAGCTTTCTTT
CASSWGTTGNTEAFF
>.|TRBJ2-7|TRBV29-1|TRBD2
TGCAGCGTTGAAGTACAGGGACTAGCGGGAGAAGTTTCCTTC
CSVEVQGLAGEVSF
>.|TRBJ1-2|TRBV11-2|.
TGTGCCAGCAGCTTATTACAGGGTCTCTATGGCTACACCTTC
CASSLLQGLYGYTF
>.|TRBJ1-2|TRBV11-2|.
TGTGCCACCAGGGAGGGTCAGGGTCGCTACAACTATGGCTACACCTTC
CATREGQGRYNYGYTF